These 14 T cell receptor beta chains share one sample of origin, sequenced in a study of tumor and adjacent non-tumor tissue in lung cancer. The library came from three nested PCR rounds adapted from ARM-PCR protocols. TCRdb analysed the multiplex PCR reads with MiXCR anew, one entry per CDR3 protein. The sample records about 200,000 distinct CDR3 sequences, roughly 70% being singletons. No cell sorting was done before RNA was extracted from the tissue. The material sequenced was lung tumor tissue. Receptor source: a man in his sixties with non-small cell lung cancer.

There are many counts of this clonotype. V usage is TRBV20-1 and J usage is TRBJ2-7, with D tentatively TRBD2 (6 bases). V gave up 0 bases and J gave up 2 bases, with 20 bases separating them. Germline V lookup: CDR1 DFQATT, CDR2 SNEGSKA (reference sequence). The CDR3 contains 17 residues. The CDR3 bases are TGCAGTGCTAGAGATCCTTTCGGCGGGACCTCCACCTACGAGCAGTACTTC. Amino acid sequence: CSARDPFGGTSTYEQYF.

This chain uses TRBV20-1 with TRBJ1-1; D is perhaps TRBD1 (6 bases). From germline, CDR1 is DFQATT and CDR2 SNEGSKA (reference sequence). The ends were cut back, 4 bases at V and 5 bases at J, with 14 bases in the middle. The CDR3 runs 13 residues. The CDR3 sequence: CSANDGGRTEAFF. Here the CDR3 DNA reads TGCAGTGCTAATGACGGGGGGCGAACTGAAGCTTTCTTT.

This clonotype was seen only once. The CDR3 reads CASSPTSGRVTGANVLTF. The CDR3 DNA follows: TGTGCCAGCAGCCCAACTAGCGGGCGAGTCACTGGGGCCAACGTCCTGACTTTC. The chain joins TRBV11-2 to TRBJ2-6; the match to TRBD2 covers 9 bases. Germline V gene lookup returns CDR1 SGHAT and CDR2 FQNNGV. V lost 5 bases and J lost 2; bases outside the gene matches: 10. This CDR3 is built from 18 residues.

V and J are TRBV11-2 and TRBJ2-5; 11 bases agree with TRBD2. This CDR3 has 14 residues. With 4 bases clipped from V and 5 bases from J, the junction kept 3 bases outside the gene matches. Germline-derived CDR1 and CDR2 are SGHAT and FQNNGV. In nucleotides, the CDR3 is TGTGCCAGCAGCTCTCTAGCGGGAGGCGAGACCCAGTACTTC. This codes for CASSSLAGGETQYF. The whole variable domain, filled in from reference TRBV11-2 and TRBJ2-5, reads EAGVAQSPRYKIIEKRQSVAFWCNPISGHATLYWYQQILGQGPKLLIQFQNNGVVDDSQLPKDRFSAERLKGVDSTLKIQPAKLEDSAVYLCASSSLAGGETQYFGPGTRLLVL.

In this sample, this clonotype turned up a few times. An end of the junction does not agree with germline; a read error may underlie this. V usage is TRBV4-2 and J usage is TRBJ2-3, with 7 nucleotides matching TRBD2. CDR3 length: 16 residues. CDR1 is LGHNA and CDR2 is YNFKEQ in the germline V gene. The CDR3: CASNQGRVRGGDTQYF. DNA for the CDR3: TGTGCCAGCAACCAAGGAAGGGTGCGCGGGGGAGATACGCAGTATTTT.

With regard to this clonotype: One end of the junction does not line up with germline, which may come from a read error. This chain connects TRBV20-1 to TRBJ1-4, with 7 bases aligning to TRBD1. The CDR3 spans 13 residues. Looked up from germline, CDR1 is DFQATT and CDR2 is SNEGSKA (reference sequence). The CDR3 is CRAAQTGREKLLF. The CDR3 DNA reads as TGCCGTGCTGCACAGACAGGGAGGGAAAAACTGTTGTTT.

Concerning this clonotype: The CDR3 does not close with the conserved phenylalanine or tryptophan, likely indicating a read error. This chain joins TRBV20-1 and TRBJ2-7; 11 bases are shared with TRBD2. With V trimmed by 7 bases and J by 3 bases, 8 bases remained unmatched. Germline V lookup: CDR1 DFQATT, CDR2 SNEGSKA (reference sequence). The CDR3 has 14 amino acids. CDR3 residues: CSVPGTSGIYEQYS. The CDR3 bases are TGCAGTGTTCCCGGGACTAGCGGCATCTACGAGCAGTACTCC.

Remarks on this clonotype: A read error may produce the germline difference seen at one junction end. CDR3 sequence reads: CASNLGNTGELLF. The CDR3 DNA reads TGTGCCAGCAACCTGGGGAACACCGGGGAGCTGTTATTT. The chain couples TRBV11-3 to TRBJ2-2; tentatively, D is TRBD2 (5 bases). CDR3 length: 13 amino acids. Looked up from germline, CDR1 is SGHNT and CDR2 is YENEEA. Full variable domain (rest looked up from reference TRBV11-3 and TRBJ2-2): EAGVVQSPRYKIIEKKQPVAFWCNPISGHNTLYWYLQNLGQGPELLIRYENEEAVDDSQLPKDRFSAERLKGVDSTLKIQPAELGDSAVYLCASNLGNTGELLFGEGSRLTVL.

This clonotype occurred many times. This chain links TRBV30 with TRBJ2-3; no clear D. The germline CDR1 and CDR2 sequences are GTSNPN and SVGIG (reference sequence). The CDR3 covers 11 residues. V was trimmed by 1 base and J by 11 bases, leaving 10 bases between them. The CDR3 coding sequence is TGTGCCTGGAGTGCCCAGTTAGGGCAGTATTTT. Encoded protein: CAWSAQLGQYF.

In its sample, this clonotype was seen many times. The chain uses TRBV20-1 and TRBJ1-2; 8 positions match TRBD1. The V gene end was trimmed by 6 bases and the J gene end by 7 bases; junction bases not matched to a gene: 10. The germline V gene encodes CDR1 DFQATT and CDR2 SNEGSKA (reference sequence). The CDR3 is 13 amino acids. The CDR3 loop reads CSAPLDRGIGYTF. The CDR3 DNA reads TGCAGTGCCCCCCTCGACAGGGGCATTGGCTACACCTTC.

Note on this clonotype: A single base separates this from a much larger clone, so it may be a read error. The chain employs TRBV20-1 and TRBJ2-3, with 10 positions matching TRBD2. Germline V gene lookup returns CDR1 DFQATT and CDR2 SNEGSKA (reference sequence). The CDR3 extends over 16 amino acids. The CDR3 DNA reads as TGCACTGCTAGTGGGTTTGGTAGCGGGGGGACAGATACGCAGTATTTT. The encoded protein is CTASGFGSGGTDTQYF.

The CDR3 DNA sequence: TGTGCCAGCAGCTTGATAGCGAACACCGGGGAGCTGTTTTTT. This sequence encodes CASSLIANTGELFF. The chain uses TRBV7-9 and TRBJ2-2; D is undetermined. The V end was cut by 3 bases, the J end by 0 bases, with 5 bases between. The CDR3 spans 14 residues. The germline CDR1 and CDR2 sequences are SEHNR and FQNEAQ (reference sequence).

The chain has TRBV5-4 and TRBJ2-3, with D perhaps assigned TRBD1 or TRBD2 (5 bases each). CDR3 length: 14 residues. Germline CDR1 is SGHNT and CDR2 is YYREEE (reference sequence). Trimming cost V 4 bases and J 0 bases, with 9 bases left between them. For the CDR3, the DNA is TGTGCCAGCAGCCCCGGGGCTAGCACAGATACGCAGTATTTT. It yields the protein CASSPGASTDTQYF.

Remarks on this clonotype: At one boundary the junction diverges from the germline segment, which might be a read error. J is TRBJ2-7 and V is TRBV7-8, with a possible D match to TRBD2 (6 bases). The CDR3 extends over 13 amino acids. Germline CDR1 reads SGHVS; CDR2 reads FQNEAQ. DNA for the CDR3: TGTGCCACCAGCTTAGCGGATGGGAACGAGCAGTACTTC. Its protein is CATSLADGNEQYF. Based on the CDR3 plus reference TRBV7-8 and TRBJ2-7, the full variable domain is GAGVSQSPRYKVAKRGQDVALRCDPISGHVSLFWYQQALGQGPEFLTYFQNEAQLDKSGLPSDRFFAERPEGSVSTLKIQRTQQEDSAVYLCATSLADGNEQYFGPGTRLTVT.